The rows below give T cell receptor beta chains drawn from one sample of a study of human T cells and chemical hapten exposure. Using its own MiXCR run on the RACE reads, TCRdb lists one record per CDR3 protein. The table lists about 190,000 distinct CDR3 sequences, about 25% of them singletons. The source was whole blood, collected in connection with sensitization to the hapten diphenylcyclopropenone (DPC). The receptors here all came from a woman aged 40 to 50 with alopecia areata. Some clones in this sample may be carry-over from other donors' samples. The CDR3 runs from the conserved cysteine through the conserved F or W. The order of the fields is CDR3 length, V gene, J gene, CDR3 protein.

len: 11
v_gene: TRBV20-1
j_gene: TRBJ1-1
CDR3aa: CSAPRQGEAFF

len: 15
v_gene: TRBV12-3/TRBV12-4
j_gene: TRBJ2-7
CDR3aa: CASSLMGQGAYEQYF

len: 13
v_gene: TRBV18
j_gene: TRBJ2-4
CDR3aa: CASSPPRENIQYF

len: 17
v_gene: TRBV11-3
j_gene: TRBJ2-1
CDR3aa: CASSPGQAGDPYNEQFF

len: 13
v_gene: TRBV28
j_gene: TRBJ1-6
CDR3aa: CASSSGQASPLHF

len: 13
v_gene: TRBV10-3
j_gene: TRBJ2-1
CDR3aa: CAISEGVGNEQFF

len: 12
v_gene: TRBV28
j_gene: TRBJ2-4
CDR3aa: CASTGAKNIQYF

len: 16
v_gene: TRBV20-1
j_gene: TRBJ2-1
CDR3aa: CSARDPREGTYNEQFF

len: 15
v_gene: TRBV11-1
j_gene: TRBJ1-2
CDR3aa: CASSPLQARLDGYTF

len: 20
v_gene: TRBV7-8
j_gene: TRBJ2-3
CDR3aa: CASSLDQAGGPQPYPDTQYF

len: 14
v_gene: TRBV7-2
j_gene: TRBJ2-1
CDR3aa: CASSLAGGPDEQFF

len: 14
v_gene: TRBV9
j_gene: TRBJ2-7
CDR3aa: CASSPRRLMGEQYF

len: 18
v_gene: TRBV7-8
j_gene: TRBJ1-5
CDR3aa: CASSLVSPGEISNQPQHF

len: 11
v_gene: TRBV12-5
j_gene: TRBJ2-1
CDR3aa: CASGYYNEQFF

len: 12
v_gene: TRBV9
j_gene: TRBJ2-3
CDR3aa: CASSTDTDTQYF

len: 13
v_gene: TRBV28
j_gene: TRBJ2-7
CDR3aa: CASSIPTQYEQYF

len: 13
v_gene: TRBV27
j_gene: TRBJ1-2
CDR3aa: CASSYERGSGYTF

len: 15
v_gene: TRBV6-2/TRBV6-3
j_gene: TRBJ2-2
CDR3aa: CASSYRPPNTGELFF

len: 13
v_gene: TRBV21-1
j_gene: TRBJ1-2
CDR3aa: CASTPGAQHGYTF

len: 16
v_gene: TRBV20-1
j_gene: TRBJ2-5
CDR3aa: CSSYGLAGVSQETQYF

len: 13
v_gene: TRBV4-2
j_gene: TRBJ2-7
CDR3aa: CASSQVGGLGQYF

len: 14
v_gene: TRBV20-1
j_gene: TRBJ2-7
CDR3aa: CSAQRGSGEDEQYF

len: 15
v_gene: TRBV11-2
j_gene: TRBJ2-1
CDR3aa: CASSPSSGSYNEQFF

len: 12
v_gene: TRBV20-1
j_gene: TRBJ2-7
CDR3aa: CSARGPASEQYF

len: 15
v_gene: TRBV27
j_gene: TRBJ1-4
CDR3aa: CASSESGRTNEKLFF

len: 16
v_gene: TRBV19
j_gene: TRBJ2-1
CDR3aa: CATPIGSVSGKNEQFF

len: 13
v_gene: TRBV29-1
j_gene: TRBJ1-1
CDR3aa: CSVVPEGWTEAFF

len: 13
v_gene: TRBV6-5
j_gene: TRBJ1-2
CDR3aa: CASSSGRFYGYTF

len: 15
v_gene: TRBV6-2/TRBV6-3
j_gene: TRBJ2-7
CDR3aa: CASSPRSAGGYEQYF

len: 15
v_gene: TRBV12-3/TRBV12-4
j_gene: TRBJ2-1
CDR3aa: CASSLGGGAYNEQFF

len: 14
v_gene: TRBV5-1
j_gene: TRBJ1-2
CDR3aa: CASSPPTDPYGYTF

len: 13
v_gene: TRBV28
j_gene: TRBJ2-5
CDR3aa: CASRRQGIETQYF

len: 15
v_gene: TRBV28
j_gene: TRBJ2-3
CDR3aa: CASSRRDRVTDTQYF

len: 14
v_gene: TRBV15
j_gene: TRBJ1-1
CDR3aa: CATSRLGGFSEAFF

len: 14
v_gene: TRBV25-1
j_gene: TRBJ1-1
CDR3aa: CASSESNGGREAFF

len: 14
v_gene: TRBV20-1
j_gene: TRBJ2-5
CDR3aa: CSAGGRATQETQYF

len: 12
v_gene: TRBV7-3
j_gene: TRBJ2-2
CDR3aa: CASSHLAGELFF

len: 15
v_gene: TRBV5-1
j_gene: TRBJ2-1
CDR3aa: CASSLGLAESDEQFF

len: 15
v_gene: TRBV12-3/TRBV12-4
j_gene: TRBJ2-2
CDR3aa: CASRPSTLGTGELFF

len: 14
v_gene: TRBV6-5
j_gene: TRBJ1-1
CDR3aa: CASSTHQGTREAFF

len: 17
v_gene: TRBV7-2
j_gene: TRBJ2-1
CDR3aa: CASSLAVGFPSYNEQFF